The entry that follows covers one T cell receptor beta chain sequence. Other autoimmune disease, uncontrolled infection, pregnancy and lactation led to exclusion. V dropped 5 bases and J dropped 7 bases, with 9 bases sitting between them. The V gene's germline CDR1 is MNHNS and CDR2 SASEGT. This CDR3 contains 12 residues. RNA transcripts were the template, and TCR beta CDR3 regions were amplified from them. Second-round multiplex PCR came after first-round RT-PCR with HTBI primers. A single record per CDR3 protein comes from TCRdb applying MiXCR to the multiplex PCR reads. The table includes tens of thousands of distinct CDR3 sequences, 40% to 65% detected once. This entry is derived from a study of Graves' ophthalmopathy and Graves' hyperthyroidism.

Sequencing input: peripheral blood. The TCR comes from an adult man with Graves' ophthalmopathy. The chain links TRBV6-1 to TRBJ2-1; possibly TRBD2 for D (6 bases). CDR3 protein: CASSRDFNEQFF. The CDR3 DNA reads TGTGCCAGCAGTAGGGACTTTAATGAGCAGTTCTTC.